The next 5 T cell receptor beta chains were all read from a single sample in a study of blood T cell repertoires in COVID-19 (dated by TCRdb to 2019 to 2021). Library method: the immunoSEQ multiplex PCR assay. TCRdb carries this immuneACCESS record with in-frame sequences only. Its versions omit some clonotypes, under half of them owing to an unresolved V gene in the studies checked, with the rest unexplained. This sample holds approximately 250,000 clones; about 90% were observed only once. Roughly 4% of the sample is held by the ten biggest clonotypes. The sequenced sample consisted of PBMCs or T cells enriched from blood (not recorded which). The receptors originated from a woman aged 30 to 39 with acute COVID-19.

This chain links TRBV5-5 with TRBJ2-7, with 8 positions matching TRBD1. Germline CDR1 is SGHKS and CDR2 is YYEKEE (reference sequence). This CDR3 is 14 amino acids long. V gave up 1 base and J gave up 7 bases; unmatched junction bases: 7. CDR3 in amino acids: CASSLTQGAREQYF. The CDR3 DNA is TGTGCCAGCAGCTTGACTCAGGGGGCGAGGGAGCAGTACTTC.

The chain combines TRBV18 with TRBJ2-5; D perhaps matches TRBD2 (6 bases). CDR3 length equals 16 residues. V was pared by 3 bases and J by 5 bases, with 19 bases between. Germline CDR1 KGHSH, CDR2 LQKENI. DNA for the CDR3: TGTGCCAGCTCACCCATACCCGGGGGAAGCTTTGAGACCCAGTACTTC. Protein sequence: CASSPIPGGSFETQYF.

The J gene is TRBJ1-1, the V gene TRBV19; D might be TRBD1 (6 bases). Deletions cut 7 bases from V and 0 bases from J, with 12 bases between. The CDR3 length is 14 residues. The germline V gene has CDR1 LNHDA and CDR2 SQIVND (reference sequence). The CDR3 DNA follows: TGTGCCAGTAACCGCGGGGGCCTGAACACTGAAGCTTTCTTT. Its protein product is CASNRGGLNTEAFF.

This sequence joins TRBV5-1 and TRBJ2-3; 10 bases fit TRBD2. There are 15 residues in the CDR3. Per the germline V gene, CDR1 is SGHRS and CDR2 is YFSETQ. Trimming cost V 4 bases and J 1 base; bases outside gene matches: 3. CDR3 protein: CASSAGTSGTDTQYF. In DNA, the CDR3 is TGCGCCAGCAGCGCCGGGACTAGCGGCACAGATACGCAGTATTTT.

Here the CDR3 reads CASRWDRENYGYTF. As DNA, the CDR3 is TGTGCCAGCAGATGGGACAGGGAGAACTATGGCTACACCTTC. V usage is TRBV2 and J usage is TRBJ1-2, with 9 bases fitting TRBD1. Trimming took 6 bases from V and 2 from J; bases not matched to a gene: 4. Germline lookup yields CDR1 SNHLY and CDR2 FYNNEI. This CDR3 comprises 14 residues. The full variable domain, with the rest looked up from reference TRBV2 and TRBJ1-2, is EPEVTQTPSHQVTQMGQEVILRCVPISNHLYFYWYRQILGQKVEFLVSFYNNEISEKSEIFDDQFSVERPDGSNFTLKIRSTKLEDSAMYFCASRWDRENYGYTFGSGTRLTVV.